The 5 T cell receptor beta chains presented below share a single source sample, sequenced in a study of identical twins. TCRdb reanalysed the 5' RACE reads using MiXCR and keeps one entry per CDR3 protein. The sample consists of about 920,000 distinct CDR3 sequences, more than 9% of them appearing once. A further study also used this sample, focusing on yellow fever vaccine responses in identical twins.

The sample was PBMCs. These receptors all come from a woman in her late teens or twenties in good health.

This clonotype occurred many times. This rearrangement joins TRBV20-1 to TRBJ2-1, with D unresolved. Germline V lookup: CDR1 DFQATT, CDR2 SNEGSKA (reference sequence). The CDR3 is made up of 15 amino acids. Deletions cut 0 bases from V and 4 bases from J, with 13 bases between. The DNA of the CDR3 is TGCAGTGCTAGAGATGCGGCAGACGCTTACAATGAGCAGTTCTTC. Translation: CSARDAADAYNEQFF.

The J gene is TRBJ2-5, the V gene TRBV5-4, with 7 nucleotides matching TRBD1. With V trimmed by 3 bases and J by 1 base, 3 bases remained unmatched. The CDR3 runs to 14 residues. Germline CDR1 is SGHNT and CDR2 is YYREEE (reference sequence). CDR3 DNA sequence: TGTGCCAGCAGCTGGAACAGGGGCCAAGAGACCCAGTACTTC. This gives the protein CASSWNRGQETQYF.

This clonotype was counted only a few times. The chain employs TRBV10-3 and TRBJ1-3; a possible D gene is TRBD1 (5 bases). V was pared by 10 bases and J by 0 bases, with 16 bases between. Germline CDR1 reads ENHRY; CDR2 reads SYGVKD. This CDR3 comprises 15 residues. CDR3 nucleotide sequence: TGTGCCAGCAACCCACAGGAGCTCTCTGGAAACACCATATATTTT. Its translation is CASNPQELSGNTIYF.

This clonotype was detected ten times or more. The chain is built from TRBV12-3 or TRBV12-4 and TRBJ1-3; 7 bases align to TRBD1. The CDR3 contains 14 residues. V trimming: 6 bases; J trimming: 4 bases; junction bases outside the gene matches: 6. The CDR3 DNA reads as TGTGCCAGCAGGACTTCGACAGGGGGAAACACCATATATTTT. It translates to CASRTSTGGNTIYF.

Many counts were recorded for this clonotype. The rearrangement joins TRBV25-1 to TRBJ1-1; D call uncertain. Looked up from germline, CDR1 is MGHDK and CDR2 is SYGVNS. The CDR3 extends over 12 amino acids. V lost 6 bases to trimming and J lost 1 base, with 6 bases between them. CDR3 DNA: TGTGCCAGCAGGCTGACGAACACTGAAGCTTTCTTT. Translation gives CASRLTNTEAFF. Filled out from reference TRBV25-1 and TRBJ1-1, the complete variable domain reads EADIYQTPRYLVIGTGKKITLECSQTMGHDKMYWYQQDPGMELHLIHYSYGVNSTEKGDLSSESTVSRIRTEHFPLTLESARPSHTSQYLCASRLTNTEAFFGQGTRLTVV.